This T cell receptor (beta chain) was profiled in a study of blood T cell repertoires in COVID-19. About the study: Sites across the United States, Italy and Spain contributed samples from acute and convalescent COVID-19. PBMCs, B-cell-depleted T cells, or T cells were the source of the cDNA or gDNA that made up the material.

This CDR3 spans 16 amino acids. From germline, CDR1 is ENHRY and CDR2 SYGVKD. Trimming shortened V by 0 bases and J by 1 base, and 12 bases separated the two germline ends. Repertoires were generated with immunoSEQ multiplex PCR, while TCRdb's copy carries only in-frame clones and drops some. The data hold a few hundred thousand clones, with around 80% observed a single time. Sequencing was done on a sample of peripheral blood. The V gene is TRBV10-3, the J gene TRBJ2-5; a weak D match, TRBD2 (6 bases). The receptor comes from a man under 40 with active or convalescent COVID-19. CDR3 nucleotides: TGTGCCATCAGTGAGTCGATATCAGCGGGCCAAGAGACCCAGTACTTC. Encoded protein: CAISESISAGQETQYF.